This T cell receptor (beta chain) was sequenced for a study of T cell responses to AZD1222 COVID-19 vaccine. Study-wide results and caveats: Donors were largely white British and mainly female; clonal diversity was possibly underestimated. Spike-specific TCR depth and breadth grew after two AZD1222 doses. CD4 TCRs associated with vaccination spanned spike, dominating at 160-218 and 743-854.

TCRdb's copy holds only in-frame clones and misses some; the assay was immunoSEQ multiplex PCR. The repertoire holds more than 100,000 clones, with 65% to 90% as singletons. A word on this clone: Its antigen remains unidentified.

J lost 8 bases, V lost 7 bases, and 8 bases had no gene match. Germline V lookup: CDR1 MNHNY, CDR2 SVGAGI (reference sequence). The CDR3 consists of 14 residues. Sequenced here: peripheral blood, sampled 28 days after the second dose of the MenACWY control vaccine. The source of this sequence is an adult who received the MenACWY meningococcal vaccine as a control. The V call is TRBV6-6, the J call TRBJ2-1, with 10 bases aligning to TRBD1. DNA for the CDR3: TGTGCCAGCACTGACAGGGGGCTGTCCGATGAGCAGTTCTTC. As protein: CASTDRGLSDEQFF.